The clone carrying this TCR beta chain was seen only once. Its target is unknown. This sample's RNA came from whole unsorted tissue. The normal lung tissue was taken more than 3 cm from the tumor edge. These data belong to a study of tumor and adjacent non-tumor tissue in lung cancer. Three rounds of nested PCR, following a modified ARM-PCR protocol, produced the TCRbeta library. MiXCR was run by TCRdb on the multiplex PCR reads, yielding one entry per CDR3 protein. Of 65,000 to 75,000 distinct CDR3 sequences in the sample, 76% were seen once. With 6 bases removed from V and 7 bases from J, the gap between germline ends came to 19 bases. The CDR3 length is 13 residues. Germline lookup yields CDR1 SQVTM and CDR2 ANQGSEA. Regarding the study as a whole: Significantly higher TCR diversity was found in tumor than normal lung.

The source material was distant non-tumor lung tissue. This sequence originates from a man aged 55 to 70 with non-small cell lung cancer. This rearrangement joins TRBV29-1 to TRBJ2-7; D gene ambiguous. CDR3 sequence reads: CSVHDQRSCEQYF. In nucleotides, the CDR3 is TGCAGCGTGCACGACCAACGATCATGTGAGCAGTACTTC.